This entry is about one TCR beta chain. The antigen is not known. Stem cell-like memory, regulatory, central memory and naive CD4+ cells were sorted via CD45RO/CCR7/CD25/CD127/CD95/CD27. The CDR3 totals 16 residues. J lost 3 bases, V lost 6 bases, and 10 bases had no gene match. Germline CDR1 reads LNHDA; CDR2 reads SQIVND (reference sequence). These data are taken from a study of beta chain features in type 1 diabetes. General observations from the study: All four CD4+ subsets of Type 1 diabetes patients contained TCRB CDR3s that were moderately but significantly shorter.

As every portion of the isolated RNA was reverse transcribed, the sequencing read expressed TCRB transcripts. Method: immunoSEQ multiplex PCR; TCRdb's copy keeps in-frame clones and lacks some. In the table there are some 190,000 clones, around 7.9% of which are singletons. The specimen was central memory CD4+ T cells from blood. This sequence originates from a man aged 18 to 29 with type 1 diabetes. The chain recombines TRBV19 with TRBJ2-7, with 11 bases identical to TRBD1. DNA for the CDR3: TGTGCCAGTAGGAAGCTTACCGGGACAGGGGGCTACGAGCAGTACTTC. Its protein is CASRKLTGTGGYEQYF.